The 9 T cell receptor beta chains below come from one sample, sequenced in a study of T-cell reconstitution after alpha-beta-depleted transplantation in children. During its preparation, the TCRbeta library received unique molecular identifiers. Each CDR3 protein is one row after TCRdb ran MiXCR on the PCR reads. Of around 500,000 distinct CDR3 sequences in the sample, more than 20% are singletons; the top ten hold 13% to 15%. Here the sequenced sample was PBMCs, mostly from graft donor cells, taken 360 days after TCRalphabeta/CD19-depleted stem cell transplant. The receptors derive from a boy less than two years old who had a stem cell transplant for acute myeloid leukemia, so the T cells may come from the graft donor.

A word on this clonotype: The CDR3 ends on some other residue instead of the conserved phenylalanine or tryptophan, so this is likely a read error. V and J are TRBV7-8 and TRBJ2-1, with 7 bases lining up with TRBD1. V trimming: 5 bases; J trimming: 7 bases; junction bases outside the gene matches: 11. The CDR3 contains 15 residues. From germline, CDR1 is SGHVS and CDR2 FQNEAQ. CDR3 in DNA: TGTGCCAGCAGCGCCCCTTGGGGACAGAGTAATGAGCAGTTCCTC. Translating gives CASSAPWGQSNEQFL.

This clonotype was seen ten or more times. The chain is built from TRBV5-1 and TRBJ2-1; the D gene is possibly TRBD1 (6 bases). Trimming shortened V by 3 bases and J by 4 bases, and 8 bases separated the two germline ends. Germline assignment: CDR1 SGHRS and CDR2 YFSETQ. This CDR3 is 13 amino acids long. DNA for the CDR3: TGCGCCAGCAGCTGGGACAATTACAATGAGCAGTTCTTC. It yields the protein CASSWDNYNEQFF.

This clonotype was found a few times. The V and J genes are TRBV20-1 and TRBJ2-7, with D perhaps TRBD1 (5 bases). There are 11 residues in the CDR3. Trimming left V 5 bases short and J 3 bases short, with 8 bases between. The germline CDR1 and CDR2 sequences are DFQATT and SNEGSKA (reference sequence). DNA for the CDR3: TGCAGTGCTGCAGGGTACTACGAGCAGTACGTC. Translation: CSAAGYYEQYV.

The V gene is TRBV20-1, the J gene TRBJ2-3; TRBD1 matches 7 bases. Germline CDR1 and CDR2: DFQATT and SNEGSKA (reference sequence). The CDR3 is 13 residues long. With 6 bases clipped from V and 5 bases from J, the junction kept 8 bases outside the gene matches. CDR3 DNA sequence: TGCAGTGCCGAGGGGGCAGAGAAAGATACGCAGTATTTT. Translation gives CSAEGAEKDTQYF.

This clonotype was detected many times. The rearrangement uses TRBV20-1 and TRBJ2-1, with a tentative D call TRBD2 (6 bases). With 3 bases removed from V and 9 bases from J, the gap between germline ends came to 24 bases. Per germline, CDR1 DFQATT and CDR2 SNEGSKA (reference sequence). The CDR3 runs 16 residues. CDR3 sequence (DNA): TGCAGTGCTAGTAGCGGAACCATAGCCGGGCCAAGTGAGCAGTTCTTC. Amino acid sequence: CSASSGTIAGPSEQFF.

The chain employs TRBV29-1 and TRBJ1-2, with D tentatively TRBD1 (6 bases). V was cut by 3 bases and J by 10 bases, with 12 bases left in between. From germline, CDR1 is SQVTM and CDR2 ANQGSEA. This CDR3 contains 11 residues. CDR3 in DNA: TGCAGCGTTGATTTACAGGGAGCCTACACCTTC. Its protein product is CSVDLQGAYTF. Together with reference TRBV29-1 and TRBJ1-2, the CDR3 gives the full variable domain: SAVISQKPSRDICQRGTSLTIQCQVDSQVTMMFWYRQQPGQSLTLIATANQGSEATYESGFVIDKFPISRPNLTFSTLTVSNMSPEDSSIYLCSVDLQGAYTFGSGTRLTVV.

This clonotype was detected ten times or more. The chain is built from TRBV3-1 and TRBJ2-2; 9 bases agree with TRBD1. The CDR3 totals 18 residues. Trimming removed 0 bases from V and 6 bases from J; junction bases left unmatched: 11. Looked up from germline, CDR1 is LGHDT and CDR2 is YNNKEL (reference sequence). The CDR3 DNA is TGTGCCAGCAGCCAAGAGGGCAACCGGGACAGGGTCGCCGGGGAGCTGTTTTTT. Protein: CASSQEGNRDRVAGELFF. Full variable domain (remainder filled in from reference TRBV3-1 and TRBJ2-2): DTAVSQTPKYLVTQMGNDKSIKCEQNLGHDTMYWYKQDSKKFLKIMFSYNNKELIINETVPNRFSPKSPDKAHLNLHINSLELGDSAVYFCASSQEGNRDRVAGELFFGEGSRLTVL.

This clonotype occurred a few times. The V gene is TRBV7-2, the J gene TRBJ1-6; the match to TRBD1 covers 7 bases. This CDR3 has 15 residues. Germline CDR1 is SGHTA and CDR2 is FQGNSA. Trimming cost V 3 bases and J 6 bases; bases outside gene matches: 5. CDR3 region: CASSFVPGGNSPLHF. For the CDR3, the DNA is TGTGCCAGCAGCTTCGTGCCAGGGGGTAATTCACCCCTCCACTTT.

Ten or more counts support this clonotype. The V and J genes are TRBV20-1 and TRBJ1-2, with 7 positions matching TRBD1. This CDR3 spans 11 amino acids. Germline V CDR1 and CDR2: DFQATT, SNEGSKA (reference sequence). CDR3 DNA sequence: TGCAGCTTAGACAGGGAGGATGGCTACACCTTC. Encoded protein: CSLDREDGYTF.